The rows below give T cell receptor beta chains drawn from one sample of a study of PD-L1 blockade in urothelial cancer. The assay was immunoSEQ multiplex PCR, and TCRdb's table has in-frame clones only and misses some. The data hold some 50,000 clones, with around nine tenths observed a single time. The specimen was PBMCs, collected around atezolizumab (anti-PD-L1) treatment. The receptors were gathered from a woman aged 55-69 years with urothelial cancer. Each CDR3 is given with its conserved first and last residue. A D gene is named only where the DNA matches it firmly. Only some rows state a clone size, as once, few, many or a class for expanded clones.

v_call	j_call	clone_size	d_call	cdr3_nt	cdr3_aa
TRBV7-6	TRBJ2-7	NA	NA	TGTGCCAGCAGCTTAGGCGGCAAGGCCTACGAGCAGTACTTC	CASSLGGKAYEQYF
TRBV19	TRBJ2-3	NA	TRBD2	TGTGCCAGTAGTATAGCCATGACTAGCGTGGATACGCAGTATTTT	CASSIAMTSVDTQYF
TRBV28	TRBJ1-2	NA	NA	TGTGCCAGCAGTCGGTCTGGCTACACCTTC	CASSRSGYTF
TRBV5-4	TRBJ2-5	NA	TRBD2	TGTGCCAGCAGCTTGGCGGGGGGGCTGGAGACCCAGTACTTC	CASSLAGGLETQYF
TRBV7-9	TRBJ1-5	once	NA	TGTGCCAGCAGCTCCACCGGGCCCCAGCATTTT	CASSSTGPQHF
TRBV10-1	TRBJ2-2	NA	NA	TGCGCCAGCAGTGGTCGGGGGAGCACCGGGGAGCTGTTTTTT	CASSGRGSTGELFF
TRBV5-4	TRBJ1-1	NA	NA	TGTGCCAGCATCTCGGGAGGGGCCGGGACTGAAGCTTTCTTT	CASISGGAGTEAFF
TRBV29-1	TRBJ2-3	NA	NA	TGCAGCGTTCGGTCCAGGACAGGCACAGATACGCAGTATTTT	CSVRSRTGTDTQYF
TRBV25-1	TRBJ2-3	NA	TRBD2	TGTGCCAGCAGTGAATATCTGGGGACTAGCGTATCAGATACGCAGTATTTT	CASSEYLGTSVSDTQYF
TRBV6-1	TRBJ1-2	NA	NA	TGTGCCAGCAGTGAAGGATGGTCAGGCTATGGCTACACCTTC	CASSEGWSGYGYTF
TRBV13	TRBJ2-3	NA	TRBD1	TGTGCCAGCAGCCTCCGGGACAGGGGAGGTGATACGCAGTATTTT	CASSLRDRGGDTQYF
TRBV28	TRBJ1-2	NA	TRBD1	TGTGCCAGCAGTTTACTACTGGGACAGGGGGTGGGCTACACCTTC	CASSLLLGQGVGYTF
TRBV6-6	TRBJ2-3	NA	TRBD1	TGTGCCAGCAGCGACAGGGCAGATACGCAGTATTTT	CASSDRADTQYF
TRBV18	TRBJ1-2	NA	TRBD1	TGTGCCAGCTCACCTGACAGGGCCGCCTATGGCTACACCTTC	CASSPDRAAYGYTF
TRBV4-2	TRBJ2-3	NA	NA	TGTGCCAGCAGCCTACAAGCGGGCGTGAACACAGATACGCAGTATTTT	CASSLQAGVNTDTQYF
TRBV10-2	TRBJ2-7	NA	TRBD2	TGCGCCAGCAATTGGCAGGGAGGGCTCGAGCAGTACTTC	CASNWQGGLEQYF
TRBV7-7	TRBJ2-5	NA	TRBD2	TGTGCCAGCAGCTTACAAGCGGGGGGGCGGGAGACCCAGTACTTC	CASSLQAGGRETQYF
TRBV11-2	TRBJ2-1	NA	NA	TGTGCCAGCAGCCTAGATTCCGCCGGGGATGAGCAGTTCTTC	CASSLDSAGDEQFF
TRBV2	TRBJ2-2	NA	TRBD1	TGTGCCAGCGGTTTACAGGGGGCAGGCACCGGGGAGCTGTTTTTT	CASGLQGAGTGELFF
TRBV29-1	TRBJ2-4	NA	NA	TGCAGCGTTGTAGACCTAGCCAAAAACATTCAGTACTTC	CSVVDLAKNIQYF
TRBV19	TRBJ2-1	NA	TRBD2	TGTGCCAGTAGCTTGGGACTAGCGGGGAGGAAATACAATGAGCAGTTCTTC	CASSLGLAGRKYNEQFF
TRBV19	TRBJ2-1	NA	NA	TGTGCCAGTAAGGCGGGGACAGACTACAATGAGCAGTTCTTC	CASKAGTDYNEQFF
TRBV7-2	TRBJ2-1	once	NA	TGTGCCAGCAGCCTCACCGCGGCAGTTTCCTACAATGAGCAGTTCTTC	CASSLTAAVSYNEQFF
TRBV9	TRBJ2-5	NA	NA	TGTGCCAGCAGCGTAGGGGCAACCCAAGAGACCCAGTACTTC	CASSVGATQETQYF
TRBV27	TRBJ1-4	NA	TRBD1	TGTGCCAGCAGTTGGAAGGGGGCGAGGGAAAAACTGTTTTTT	CASSWKGAREKLFF
TRBV27	TRBJ1-2	NA	TRBD1	TGTGCCAGCAGTTTATTTGCAGGGGGCGGCGGCTACACCTTC	CASSLFAGGGGYTF
TRBV7-9	TRBJ2-7	NA	TRBD1	TGTGCCAGCAGTTCCGGGGCGGACAGGGTATCCGAGCAGTACTTC	CASSSGADRVSEQYF
TRBV7-2	TRBJ2-1	NA	TRBD1	TGTGCCAGCAGCTTAGACCTACCAGGGACAGGGTTTAGTAATGAGCAGTTCTTC	CASSLDLPGTGFSNEQFF
TRBV15	TRBJ2-6	NA	TRBD1	TGTGCCACCAGCAGAGGGTACCGGGACAGGGTCTCTGGGGCCAACGTCCTGACTTTC	CATSRGYRDRVSGANVLTF
TRBV21-1	TRBJ1-1	NA	NA	TGTGCCAGCAGCAAAGATATGGGACAGGGTTTATCGGGTGAAGCTTTCTTT	CASSKDMGQGLSGEAFF
TRBV4-3	TRBJ2-1	NA	TRBD2	TGCGCCAGCAGCCAAGAATTGGTAGCGGGGGACAATGAGCAGTTCTTC	CASSQELVAGDNEQFF
TRBV27	TRBJ1-1	NA	NA	TGTGCCAGCAGTTTATCGGGAGGTGGGATGAACACTGAAGCTTTCTTT	CASSLSGGGMNTEAFF
TRBV7-9	TRBJ2-1	NA	TRBD1	TGTGCCAGCAGATCATTACAGGCGCGACAGGGCAACAATGAGCAGTTCTTC	CASRSLQARQGNNEQFF
TRBV28	TRBJ2-1	NA	TRBD2	TGTGCCAGCACCCTTAGCGGGAGGGGTGAGCAGTTCTTC	CASTLSGRGEQFF
TRBV4-2	TRBJ2-2	NA	TRBD2	TGTGCCAGCAGCCAAGGGACTAGCGCCCACACCGGGGAGCTGTTTTTT	CASSQGTSAHTGELFF
TRBV19	TRBJ2-2	NA	TRBD2	TGTGCCAGTAGTAAGACGGCGGGGGGGATGGGGACCGGGGAGCTGTTTTTT	CASSKTAGGMGTGELFF
TRBV18	TRBJ1-2	few	TRBD1	TGTGCCAGCTCACCCGCACTGGGACAGGGGATGAACTATGGCTACACCTTC	CASSPALGQGMNYGYTF
TRBV6-5	TRBJ2-7	NA	TRBD1	TGTGCCAGCAGTTACAGGGACAGGGGGGAGCAGTACTTC	CASSYRDRGEQYF
TRBV2	TRBJ1-1	NA	NA	TGTGCCAGCAGTGAAGCACCCCGGAGGAACACTGAAGCTTTCTTT	CASSEAPRRNTEAFF
TRBV25-1	TRBJ1-1	once	TRBD1	TGTGCCAGCAGTGAACTAAGACAGGGGAGCACTGAAGCTTTCTTT	CASSELRQGSTEAFF
TRBV15	TRBJ2-1	NA	NA	TGTGCCACCAGCACCGGGAGTAACTACAATGAGCAGTTCTTC	CATSTGSNYNEQFF
TRBV9	TRBJ1-2	NA	TRBD1	TGTGCCAGCAGCTCGCCGGGGACAGGGAAGATCTATGGCTACACCTTC	CASSSPGTGKIYGYTF
TRBV11-2	TRBJ2-1	NA	NA	TGTGCCAGCAGCTTAGGATCGGGAGCCATCTACAATGAGCAGTTCTTC	CASSLGSGAIYNEQFF
TRBV6-4	TRBJ1-2	once	NA	TGTGCCAGCAGTGACAGGGGAATGAAGGGCTACACCTTC	CASSDRGMKGYTF
TRBV9	TRBJ2-7	NA	TRBD1	TGTGCCAGCAGCCCAACATTTGGACAGGGCTTCGAGCAGTACTTC	CASSPTFGQGFEQYF
TRBV19	TRBJ2-1	NA	NA	TGTGCCAGTAGTATAGGGGTAGGGGGAATCTACAATGAGCAGTTCTTC	CASSIGVGGIYNEQFF
TRBV5-4	TRBJ2-2	NA	TRBD2	TGTGCCAGCAGCCGGGGACTAGCGGGGAACACCGGGGAGCTGTTTTTT	CASSRGLAGNTGELFF
TRBV15	TRBJ2-1	NA	TRBD1	TGTGCCACCAGCACCGGGACAGGGAATGAGCAGTTCTTC	CATSTGTGNEQFF
TRBV2	TRBJ2-7	NA	NA	TGTGCCAGCAGTGAAACAGGGCTAGGCGAGCAGTACTTC	CASSETGLGEQYF
TRBV6-5	TRBJ2-1	NA	TRBD2	TGTGCCAGCAGTTACGCCCTAGCGGGCGATGAGCAGTTCTTC	CASSYALAGDEQFF
TRBV7-9	TRBJ2-7	NA	TRBD1	TGTGCCAGCAGCCATCCGGACAGGGCAACCCACGAGCAGTACTTC	CASSHPDRATHEQYF
TRBV29-1	TRBJ2-3	NA	NA	TGCAGCGCAGGACAGCGCACAGATACGCAGTATTTT	CSAGQRTDTQYF